The source of this T cell receptor (beta chain) is a study of T cells expressing NK-cell markers. Background on the study: Serological testing identified most of the eight sequenced donors as HCMV-seropositive and one as seronegative. Study-wide points: Whether the expanded NKG2C+ T cell clones recognized HCMV remained unclear. Among several donors, these clonotypes also ranked first in the CD3+CD56-NKG2C+ fraction.

Germline CDR1 is SGHDT and CDR2 is YYEEEE. The CDR3 is 14 amino acids. Details on this clonotype: The antigen is undetermined.

TCRdb reprocessed the 5' RACE reads and stores each CDR3 protein as one record, lacking DNA. The sample features over 150,000 distinct CDR3 sequences, with over 20% in its top ten. This sequence joins TRBV5-6 and TRBJ2-4; TCRdb reports TRBD1, a call that lacks DNA to check it against. Sequencing used blood T cells: a sorted CD56 or NKG2C T cell subset, CD4+ or CD8+ T cells, or bulk PBMC T cells (not recorded which). This clonotype was sampled from a man between 18 and 69 years old in good health. The CDR3 here is CASSLERGTNIQYF.